This T cell receptor beta chain was sequenced for a study of shared clonotypes between healthy human individuals. Only CD45RO-negative cells positively selected for CCR7 counted as naive CD8 cells, so terminally differentiated effector memory CD45RA+ cells were excluded. Trimming took off 5 bases at V and 3 bases at J, with 10 bases between the two ends. The CDR3 is made up of 13 amino acids. Germline lookup yields CDR1 SEHNR and CDR2 FQNEAQ (reference sequence). This was a deep-level run. Data came from immunoSEQ multiplex PCR; TCRdb stores just in-frame clones and leaves some out. This sample has about 800,000 clones, with just over 95% found just once. Study results and limitations: Estimated richness was generally greater in naive than memory subsets. Clonotypes which were not shared had lower generation probabilities than clonotypes that all four donors shared.

This clone appeared once. Its antigen is not known. This receptor was identified in a man between 25 and 39 years old in good health. Material for sequencing was naive CD8+ T cells sorted from blood. The chain uses TRBV7-9 and TRBJ1-2, with a tentative D call TRBD1 (6 bases). CDR3 DNA sequence: TGTGCCAGCAGCCCCCGACAGGACTATGGCTACACCTTC. As protein: CASSPRQDYGYTF.